This is a list of T cell receptor beta chains from one sample in a study of shared clonotypes between healthy human individuals. Clones were sequenced by immunoSEQ multiplex PCR, and TCRdb holds only the in-frame ones, with some missing. Of roughly 660,000 clones listed, about nine tenths are singletons. Sequenced: memory CD8+ T cells from PBMCs. These receptors came from a young man in good health. Some clones in this sample may be carry-over from other donors' samples. Each CDR3 is given with its conserved first and last residue. A D gene is named only where the DNA matches it firmly. Some rows mark clone size as missing; the rest say once, few, many or name a class of expanded clone.

>-|TRBJ2-2|-|TRBV7-8
TGTGCCAGCAGCACAAGGACCGACACCGGGGAGCTGTTTTTT
CASSTRTDTGELFF
>-|TRBJ2-7|-|TRBV7-9
TGTGCCAGCAGCTTAGCGCGTGGGACGGGCTCCTACGAGCAGTACTTC
CASSLARGTGSYEQYF
>-|TRBJ2-5|TRBD1|TRBV27
TGTGCCAGCAGTCCCTGGACAGGGGTCGTTCGAGAGACCCAGTACTTC
CASSPWTGVVRETQYF
>-|TRBJ2-7|TRBD2|TRBV5-4
TGTGCCAGCAGCGCCCCCCAAATTAGGACTAGCGGGAGTAGCTACGAGCAGTACTTC
CASSAPQIRTSGSSYEQYF
>-|TRBJ2-2|-|TRBV27
TGTGCCAGCAGTTCCCCGGGGAGCTTCGGGGAGCTGTTTTTT
CASSSPGSFGELFF
>-|TRBJ2-3|TRBD1|TRBV19
TGTGCCAGTAGTATCGGAAGAGACAGGGTGGCAGATACGCAGTATTTT
CASSIGRDRVADTQYF
>once|TRBJ2-7|-|TRBV29-1
TGCAGCGTTGAAGATGGCGAGGGCTCCTACGAGCAGTACTTC
CSVEDGEGSYEQYF
>-|TRBJ1-1|-|TRBV18
TGTGCCAGCTCACCATCGGACAGAACCACTGAAGCTTTCTTT
CASSPSDRTTEAFF
>-|TRBJ1-2|-|TRBV28
TGTGCCAGCAGTTCACTACCGTGGGGGGAATGGGCTATGGATTACACCTTC
CASSSLPWGEWAMDYTF
>few|TRBJ2-3|TRBD2|TRBV5-4
TGTGCCAGCAGCTATCGGGACTACAGCACAGATACGCAGTATTTT
CASSYRDYSTDTQYF
>-|TRBJ1-3|-|TRBV11-2
TGTGCCAGCAGCCCCAGGGGTACGGAAGATTATTTCTCTGGAAACACCATATATTTT
CASSPRGTEDYFSGNTIYF